This passage covers 21 T cell receptor beta chains from one sample sequenced in a study of blood T cells in healthy people across ages. The use of a sample-barcoded 5' primer and a J-beta primer mix characterized a second PCR of roughly 7 to 12 cycles. One entry per CDR3 protein, called by TCRdb with MiXCR from the 5' RACE reads. The sample yields around 900,000 distinct CDR3 sequences, about 30% seen once. The sequenced material came from blood. The receptor source for this set is a woman aged 80 or over in good health.

There are many counts of this clonotype. This chain connects TRBV12-3 or TRBV12-4 to TRBJ2-1; 9 bases are a match to TRBD2. The CDR3 has 16 amino acids. Losses at the gene ends were 4 bases for V and 3 bases for J; bases not matched to a gene: 7. CDR3 nucleotides: TGTGCCAGCAGTTCAACCTCTAGCGGGGTCTACAATGAGCAGTTCTTC. Translated: CASSSTSSGVYNEQFF.

A remark on this clonotype: Given a much more abundant clone one base away, this may be a read error. This chain connects TRBV6-1 to TRBJ2-6, with 7 bases fitting TRBD1. Trimming took 5 bases from V and 0 from J; bases not matched to a gene: 13. From germline, CDR1 is MNHNS and CDR2 SASEGT. The CDR3 totals 19 residues. DNA for the CDR3: TGTGCCAGCAGTCCTGACCCGGGACAGTGTTTCTCTGGGGCCAACGTCCTGACTTTC. It yields the protein CASSPDPGQCFSGANVLTF.

The J gene is TRBJ2-7, the V gene TRBV5-1, with 9 bases identical to TRBD1. Looked up from germline, CDR1 is SGHRS and CDR2 is YFSETQ. Losses at the gene ends were 4 bases for V and 3 bases for J; bases not matched to a gene: 11. This CDR3 is built from 16 residues. The DNA for the CDR3 is TGCGCCAGCAGCGCCCCAGGACAGGGGTTAGACTACGAGCAGTACTTC. Residues: CASSAPGQGLDYEQYF.

A remark on this clonotype: It may be a read error: a sequence one base away is much more abundant. The rearrangement uses TRBV5-1 and TRBJ2-7, with D maybe TRBD2 (5 bases). The germline V gene encodes CDR1 SGHRS and CDR2 YFSETQ. The CDR3 covers 16 residues. The CDR3 bases are TGCGCCAGCAACTTGGACGTGGCGGTACGGACTGAGGAGCAGTACTTC. Amino acids: CASNLDVAVRTEEQYF.

In its sample, this clonotype was seen many times. The V gene is TRBV3-1, the J gene TRBJ2-1; 8 positions agree with TRBD2. CDR1 is LGHDT, CDR2 YNNKEL, per germline (reference sequence). V shed 1 base and J 2 bases; nucleotides not matched to a gene: 4. There are 16 residues in the CDR3. For the CDR3, the DNA is TGTGCCAGCAGCCAAGTTACTAGCGGTCCCTACAATGAGCAGTTCTTC. It translates to CASSQVTSGPYNEQFF.

This clonotype was counted ten times or more. J is TRBJ2-3 and V is TRBV12-3 or TRBV12-4; the D gene could be TRBD1 or TRBD2 (5 bases each). The ends were cut back, 5 bases at V and 4 bases at J, with 22 bases in the middle. This CDR3 region has 17 residues. CDR3 loop: CASSGTQGVISPDTQYF. The CDR3 nucleotides are TGTGCCAGCAGTGGGACCCAAGGAGTCATAAGCCCAGATACGCAGTATTTT.

As to this clonotype: This may be a read error: a much more frequent sequence differs by one nucleotide. The gene calls are TRBV6-2 or TRBV6-3 and TRBJ1-1, with D hard to call. Germline values: CDR1 MNHEY, CDR2 SVGEGT. This CDR3 has 14 amino acids. The CDR3 spells CTSSPRKRGTEAFF. The CDR3 DNA is TGTACCAGCAGTCCCCGTAAGAGAGGCACTGAAGCTTTCTTT.

This clonotype was detected a few times. The rearrangement links TRBV11-2 to TRBJ1-5; D not resolved. CDR1 is SGHAT, CDR2 FQNNGV, per germline. This CDR3 is built from 16 residues. The V gene lost 5 bases and the J gene lost 0 bases, with 14 bases spanning the gap. The CDR3 here is CASSHGLTLSNQPQHF. The CDR3 nucleotides are TGTGCCAGCAGCCATGGACTGACGCTTAGCAATCAGCCCCAGCATTTT.

This clonotype was counted only a few times. The chain carries TRBV5-6 and TRBJ2-3; possible D gene TRBD1, 6 bases. Germline assignment: CDR1 SGHDT and CDR2 YYEEEE. V lost 1 base to trimming and J lost 2 bases, with 14 bases between them. The CDR3 runs 16 residues. The CDR3 nucleotides are TGTGCCAGCAGCTTGTCAGGGGCCCTGTTCACAGATACGCAGTATTTT. It specifies CASSLSGALFTDTQYF.

This clonotype has a handful of counts. The chain couples TRBV9 to TRBJ1-2, with 7 bases fitting TRBD1. The CDR3 is 14 residues long. Trimming cost V 0 bases and J 11 bases; bases outside gene matches: 10. Germline CDR1 SGDLS, CDR2 YYNGEE. CDR3 residues: CASSVVSRGGEYTF. For the CDR3, the DNA is TGTGCCAGCAGCGTAGTGTCAAGAGGGGGCGAGTACACCTTC. Full variable domain (missing parts from reference TRBV9 and TRBJ1-2): DSGVTQTPKHLITATGQRVTLRCSPRSGDLSVYWYQQSLDQGLQFLIQYYNGEERAKGNILERFSAQQFPDLHSELNLSSLELGDSALYFCASSVVSRGGEYTFGSGTRLTVV.

This clonotype turned up a few times. V and J are TRBV6-6 and TRBJ1-4; D is perhaps TRBD1 (5 bases). This CDR3 has 15 amino acids. Deletions cut 0 bases from V and 7 bases from J, with 12 bases between. Germline loops: CDR1 MNHNY, CDR2 SVGAGI (reference sequence). CDR3 bases: TGTGCCAGCAGTTACTCGGGGCAGGGCCGTGAAAAACTGTTTTTT. This gives the protein CASSYSGQGREKLFF.

This clonotype was observed many times. The V gene is TRBV12-3 or TRBV12-4, the J gene TRBJ2-7; D is perhaps TRBD1 (6 bases). CDR3 length equals 15 residues. V was clipped by 7 bases and J by 4 bases, with 20 bases between them. Written as DNA, the CDR3 is TGTGCCAGCATCCCTCCGGGACACCAGGTTTACGAGCAGTACTTC. Translation: CASIPPGHQVYEQYF.

This clonotype has ten or more counts. The gene calls are TRBV7-6 and TRBJ2-3; TRBD2 matches at 8 bases. V shed 5 bases, J shed 0 bases, and the junction held 10 bases outside the gene matches. This CDR3 has 17 residues. Germline CDR1 reads SGHVS; CDR2 reads FNYEAQ. The CDR3 DNA sequence: TGTGCCAGCAGCCCCCTACCGTCTAGCGGGAGCACAGATACGCAGTATTTT. Translating gives CASSPLPSSGSTDTQYF.

This clonotype was recorded many times. The chain uses TRBV27 and TRBJ2-3; no reliable D call. The CDR3 is made up of 15 amino acids. The germline gives CDR1 MNHEY, CDR2 SMNVEV (reference sequence). Deletions cut 5 bases from V and 0 bases from J, with 12 bases between. CDR3: CASSTPSTSTDTQYF. As DNA, the CDR3 is TGTGCCAGCAGTACTCCCTCAACTAGCACAGATACGCAGTATTTT.

This clonotype was found many times. DNA of the CDR3: TGTGCCAGCAGTGAAAGAGGGACAGGTTCCTACGAGCAGTACTTC. It codes for CASSERGTGSYEQYF. This chain joins TRBV6-1 and TRBJ2-7; the match to TRBD1 covers 8 bases. Germline trimming cut 2 bases from V and 1 base from J; bases unmatched to any gene: 4. Germline CDR1 MNHNS, CDR2 SASEGT. This CDR3 spans 15 amino acids.

The chain joins TRBV10-3 to TRBJ2-5; D is ambiguous. CDR1 ENHRY and CDR2 SYGVKD come from the germline V gene. The CDR3 is 13 amino acids. Deletions cut 3 bases from V and 1 base from J, with 6 bases between. Here the CDR3 reads CAISDEIQETQYF. Here the CDR3 DNA reads TGTGCCATCAGTGATGAGATCCAAGAGACCCAGTACTTC.

This clonotype has a count of ten or more. The rearrangement links TRBV24-1 to TRBJ2-1, with D possibly TRBD2 on 5 matching bases. The germline V gene has CDR1 KGHDR and CDR2 SFDVKD. Trimming shortened V by 5 bases and J by 9 bases, and 13 bases separated the two germline ends. CDR3 length: 13 residues. In DNA form, the CDR3 reads TGTGCCACCAGTGGAGGGTTTACGGCTGAGCAGTTCTTC. It yields the protein CATSGGFTAEQFF.

V and J are TRBV5-1 and TRBJ1-3; D is uncertain. Germline V gene data show CDR1 as SGHRS and CDR2 as YFSETQ. The CDR3 spans 13 residues. V dropped 4 bases and J dropped 7 bases, with 12 bases sitting between them. As DNA, the CDR3 is TGCGCCAGCAGCAAGGACCTAGGGAACACCATATATTTT. Amino acids: CASSKDLGNTIYF.

In the case of this clonotype: A read error may be the cause here, since a much bigger clone is one base away. CDR3 residues: CASGLEGQNENIQYF. The CDR3 bases are TGCGCCAGCGGCTTAGAGGGACAGAATGAAAACATTCAGTACTTC. The chain is built from TRBV5-1 and TRBJ2-4, with 7 bases lining up with TRBD1. CDR1 SGHRS and CDR2 YFSETQ come from the germline V gene. The CDR3 loop spans 15 amino acids.

This clonotype was observed a few times. V gene TRBV6-2 or TRBV6-3 combines with J gene TRBJ1-1; a weak D match, TRBD1 (6 bases). V lost 5 bases and J lost 1, with 11 bases in between. CDR1 and CDR2 from the germline V gene are MNHEY and SVGEGT. This CDR3 has 14 amino acids. The CDR3 here is CASSTGIANTEAFF. DNA of the CDR3: TGTGCCAGCAGTACAGGGATCGCGAACACTGAAGCTTTCTTT.

This clonotype was observed many times. The J gene is TRBJ2-5, the V gene TRBV20-1, with D perhaps assigned TRBD1 or TRBD2 (5 bases each). CDR3 length: 14 residues. Germline CDR1 DFQATT, CDR2 SNEGSKA (reference sequence). Deletions cut 5 bases from V and 4 bases from J, with 17 bases between. The CDR3, as DNA: TGCAGTGCTCCAGAGTCGGGACCGAGAGAGACCCAGTACTTC. Its protein is CSAPESGPRETQYF.